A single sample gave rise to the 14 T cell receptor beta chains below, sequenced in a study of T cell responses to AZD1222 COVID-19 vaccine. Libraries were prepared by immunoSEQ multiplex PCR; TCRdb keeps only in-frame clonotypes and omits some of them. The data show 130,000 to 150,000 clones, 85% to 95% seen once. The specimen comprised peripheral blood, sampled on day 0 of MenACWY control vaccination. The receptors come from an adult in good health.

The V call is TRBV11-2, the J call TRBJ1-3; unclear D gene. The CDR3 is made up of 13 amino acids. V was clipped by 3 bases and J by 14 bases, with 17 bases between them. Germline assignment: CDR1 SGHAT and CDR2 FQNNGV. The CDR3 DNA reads TGTGCCAGCAGCTTCACACCAGAAAGCCCCCTATATTTT. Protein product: CASSFTPESPLYF.

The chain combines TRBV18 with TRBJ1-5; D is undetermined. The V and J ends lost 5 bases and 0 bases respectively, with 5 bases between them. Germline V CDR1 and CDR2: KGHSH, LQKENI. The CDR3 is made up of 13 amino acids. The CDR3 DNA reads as TGTGCCAGCTCAGGCGATAGCAATCAGCCCCAGCATTTT. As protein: CASSGDSNQPQHF.

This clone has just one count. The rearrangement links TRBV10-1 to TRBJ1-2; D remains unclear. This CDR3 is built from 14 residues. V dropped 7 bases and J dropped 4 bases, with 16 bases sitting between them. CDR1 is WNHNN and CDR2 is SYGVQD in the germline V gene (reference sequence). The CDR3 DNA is TGCGCCAGCAAGGCAGGCAGCTGCTTCTATGGCTACACCTTC. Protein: CASKAGSCFYGYTF.

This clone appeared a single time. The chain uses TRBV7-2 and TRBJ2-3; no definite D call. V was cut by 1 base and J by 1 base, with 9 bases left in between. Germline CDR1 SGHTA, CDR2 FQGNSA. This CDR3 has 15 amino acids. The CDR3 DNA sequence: TGTGCCAGCAGCTTAGTTGCGTATGGCACAGATACGCAGTATTTT. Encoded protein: CASSLVAYGTDTQYF.

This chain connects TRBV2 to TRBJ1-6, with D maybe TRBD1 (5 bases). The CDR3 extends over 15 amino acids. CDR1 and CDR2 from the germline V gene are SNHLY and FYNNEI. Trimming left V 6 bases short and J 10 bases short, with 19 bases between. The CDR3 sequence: CASSQRRGTSSPLHF. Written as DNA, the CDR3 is TGTGCCAGCAGCCAAAGGAGGGGAACAAGCTCACCCCTCCACTTT.

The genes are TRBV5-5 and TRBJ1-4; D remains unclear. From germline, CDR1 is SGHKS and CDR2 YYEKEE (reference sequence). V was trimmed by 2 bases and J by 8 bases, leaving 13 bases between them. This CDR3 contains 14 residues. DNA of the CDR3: TGTGCCAGCAGCTTTGGGTCGCTAGGGGAAAAACTGTTTTTT. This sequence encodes CASSFGSLGEKLFF.

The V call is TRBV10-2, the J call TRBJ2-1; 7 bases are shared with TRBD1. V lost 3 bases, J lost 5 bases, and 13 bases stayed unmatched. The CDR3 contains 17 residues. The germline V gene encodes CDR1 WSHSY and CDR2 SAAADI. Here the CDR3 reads CASSENSRTGHHNEQFF. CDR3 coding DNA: TGCGCCAGCAGTGAAAACAGTAGGACAGGACACCACAATGAGCAGTTCTTC.

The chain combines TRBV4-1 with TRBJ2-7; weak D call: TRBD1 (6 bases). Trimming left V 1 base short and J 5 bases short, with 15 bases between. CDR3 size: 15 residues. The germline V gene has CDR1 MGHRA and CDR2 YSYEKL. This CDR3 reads CASSQVLTGYDEQYF. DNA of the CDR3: TGCGCCAGCAGCCAAGTCCTCACAGGGTACGACGAGCAGTACTTC.

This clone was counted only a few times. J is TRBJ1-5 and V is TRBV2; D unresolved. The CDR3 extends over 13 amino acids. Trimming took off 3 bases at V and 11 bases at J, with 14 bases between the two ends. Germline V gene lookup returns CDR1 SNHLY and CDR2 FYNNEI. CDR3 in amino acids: CASSEGPWGAQHF. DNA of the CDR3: TGTGCCAGCAGTGAGGGCCCGTGGGGAGCCCAGCATTTT.

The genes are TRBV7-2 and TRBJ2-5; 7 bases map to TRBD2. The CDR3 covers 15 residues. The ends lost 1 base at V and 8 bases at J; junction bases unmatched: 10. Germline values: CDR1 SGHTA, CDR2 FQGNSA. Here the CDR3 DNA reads TGTGCCAGCAGCTTAGATCGAAAGCGGGGCCTTACCCAGTACTTC. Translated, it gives CASSLDRKRGLTQYF.

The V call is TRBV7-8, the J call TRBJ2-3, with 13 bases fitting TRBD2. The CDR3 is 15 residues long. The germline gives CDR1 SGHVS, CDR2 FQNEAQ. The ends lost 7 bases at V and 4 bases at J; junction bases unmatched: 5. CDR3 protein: CASTTSGGASDTQYF. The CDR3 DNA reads TGTGCCAGCACCACTAGCGGGGGGGCATCAGATACGCAGTATTTT.

The CDR3 DNA follows: TGTGCCAGCAGCCGTCCCAACTATGGCTACACCTTC. This sequence encodes CASSRPNYGYTF. V is TRBV6-2 or TRBV6-3 and J is TRBJ1-2, with D unclear. The CDR3 length is 12 residues. V was cut by 6 bases and J by 2 bases, with 7 bases left in between. The germline CDR1 and CDR2 sequences are MNHEY and SVGEGT.

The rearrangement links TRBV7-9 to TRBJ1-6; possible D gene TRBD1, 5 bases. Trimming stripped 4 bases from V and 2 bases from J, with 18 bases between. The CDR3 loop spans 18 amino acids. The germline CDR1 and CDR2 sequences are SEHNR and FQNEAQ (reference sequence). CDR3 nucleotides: TGTGCCAGCAGCTCAACCGCCCGAGGGGCGGCCTATAATTCACCCCTCCACTTT. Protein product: CASSSTARGAAYNSPLHF.

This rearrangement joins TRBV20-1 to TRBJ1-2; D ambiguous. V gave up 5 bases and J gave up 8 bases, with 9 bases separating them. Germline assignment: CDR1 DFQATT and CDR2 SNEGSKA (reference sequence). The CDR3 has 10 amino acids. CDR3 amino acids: CSALGGGYTF. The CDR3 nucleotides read TGCAGTGCTTTGGGCGGGGGCTACACCTTC.